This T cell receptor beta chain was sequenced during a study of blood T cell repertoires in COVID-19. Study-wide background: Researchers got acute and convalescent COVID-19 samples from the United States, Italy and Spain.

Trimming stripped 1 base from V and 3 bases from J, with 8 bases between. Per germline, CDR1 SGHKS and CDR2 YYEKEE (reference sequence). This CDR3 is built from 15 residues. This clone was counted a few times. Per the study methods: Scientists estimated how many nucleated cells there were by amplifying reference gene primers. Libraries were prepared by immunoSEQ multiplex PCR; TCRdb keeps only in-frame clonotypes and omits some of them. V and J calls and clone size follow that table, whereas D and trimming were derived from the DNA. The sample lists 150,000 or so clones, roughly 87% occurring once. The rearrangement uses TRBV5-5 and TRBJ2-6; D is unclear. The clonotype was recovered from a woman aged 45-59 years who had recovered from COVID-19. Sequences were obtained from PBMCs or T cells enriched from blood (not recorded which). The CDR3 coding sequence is TGTGCCAGCAGCTTGCCACGGGTTGGGGCCAACGTCCTGACTTTC. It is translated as CASSLPRVGANVLTF.